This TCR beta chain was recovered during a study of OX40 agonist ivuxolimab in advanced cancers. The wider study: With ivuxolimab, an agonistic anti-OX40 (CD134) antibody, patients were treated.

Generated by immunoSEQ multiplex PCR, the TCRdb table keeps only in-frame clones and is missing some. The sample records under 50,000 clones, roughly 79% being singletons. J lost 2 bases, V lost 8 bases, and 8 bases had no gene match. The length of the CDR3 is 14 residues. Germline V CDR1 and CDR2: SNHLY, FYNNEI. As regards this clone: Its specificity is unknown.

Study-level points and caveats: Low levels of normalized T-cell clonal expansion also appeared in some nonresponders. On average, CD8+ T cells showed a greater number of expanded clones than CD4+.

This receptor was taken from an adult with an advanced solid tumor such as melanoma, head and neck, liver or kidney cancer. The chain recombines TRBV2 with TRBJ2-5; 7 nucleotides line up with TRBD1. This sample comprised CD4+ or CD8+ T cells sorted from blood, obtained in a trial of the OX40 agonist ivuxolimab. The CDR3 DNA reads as TGTGCCAGCGGACAGGACAGGAAACAAGAGACCCAGTACTTC. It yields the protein CASGQDRKQETQYF.